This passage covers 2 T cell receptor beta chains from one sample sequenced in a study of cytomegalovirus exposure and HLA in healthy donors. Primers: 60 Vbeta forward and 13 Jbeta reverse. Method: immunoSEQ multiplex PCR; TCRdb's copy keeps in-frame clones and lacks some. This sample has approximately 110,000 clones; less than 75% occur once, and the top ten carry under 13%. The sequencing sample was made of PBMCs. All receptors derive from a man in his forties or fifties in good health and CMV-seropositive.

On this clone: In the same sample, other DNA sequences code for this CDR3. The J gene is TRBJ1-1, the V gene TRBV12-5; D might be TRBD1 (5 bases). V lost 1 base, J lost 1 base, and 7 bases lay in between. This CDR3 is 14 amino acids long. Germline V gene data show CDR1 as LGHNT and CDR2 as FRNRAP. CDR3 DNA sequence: TGTGCTAGTGGTTTGGGGGGCCCGAACACTGAAGCTTTCTTT. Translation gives CASGLGGPNTEAFF.

For the CDR3, the DNA is TGTGCCTGGGACGAGCGGGAGGGGTTTGACGAGCAGTACTTC. Translating it yields CAWDEREGFDEQYF. V gene TRBV30 combines with J gene TRBJ2-5, with 10 bases lining up with TRBD2. The J call may be in error: the DNA end matches TRBJ2-7 better. The CDR3 has 14 amino acids. Germline V gene data show CDR1 as GTSNPN and CDR2 as SVGIG (reference sequence).